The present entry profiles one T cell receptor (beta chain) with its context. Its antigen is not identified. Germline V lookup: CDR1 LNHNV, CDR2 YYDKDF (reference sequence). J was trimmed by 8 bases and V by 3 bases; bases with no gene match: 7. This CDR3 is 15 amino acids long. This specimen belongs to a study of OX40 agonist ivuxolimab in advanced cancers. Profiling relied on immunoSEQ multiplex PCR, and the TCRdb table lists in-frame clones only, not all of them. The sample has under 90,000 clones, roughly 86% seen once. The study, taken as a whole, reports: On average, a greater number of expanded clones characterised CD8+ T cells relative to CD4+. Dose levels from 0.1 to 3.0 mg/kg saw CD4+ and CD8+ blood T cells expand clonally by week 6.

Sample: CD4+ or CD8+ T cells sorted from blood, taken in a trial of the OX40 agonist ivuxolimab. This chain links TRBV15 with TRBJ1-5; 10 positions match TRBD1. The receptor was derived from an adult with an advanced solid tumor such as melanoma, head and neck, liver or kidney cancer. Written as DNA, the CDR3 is TGTGCCACCAGCAGCTCCGGGACAGGGGTTAAGCCCCAGCATTTT. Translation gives CATSSSGTGVKPQHF.